The clone carrying this T cell receptor beta chain was counted many times. Its antigen is not identified. This CDR3 spans 14 amino acids. Looked up from germline, CDR1 is SGHTA and CDR2 is FQGNSA. Deletions cut 1 base from V and 4 bases from J, with 10 bases between. This sample is drawn from a study of CD8 T cells in ankylosing spondylitis. Study-level findings and limits: The clones that were linked to disease were reported to be significantly enriched in matched synovial fluid samples from ankylosing spondylitis patients.

Quantitative 5'-RACE with molecular barcodes was used to make the TCR beta libraries. TCRdb itself ran the 5' RACE reads through MiXCR, one entry per CDR3 protein. Among 130,000 or so distinct CDR3 sequences listed, roughly 11% were seen once. Sequencing was done on a sample of blood, either unsorted or a sorted T cell fraction (not recorded which). This TCR derives from a female donor with ankylosing spondylitis or in good health (not recorded which). The V gene is TRBV7-2, the J gene TRBJ1-1; D gene uncertain. CDR3 loop: CASSLGVPSTEAFF. The CDR3 DNA follows: TGTGCCAGCAGCTTAGGGGTTCCCAGCACTGAAGCTTTCTTT.